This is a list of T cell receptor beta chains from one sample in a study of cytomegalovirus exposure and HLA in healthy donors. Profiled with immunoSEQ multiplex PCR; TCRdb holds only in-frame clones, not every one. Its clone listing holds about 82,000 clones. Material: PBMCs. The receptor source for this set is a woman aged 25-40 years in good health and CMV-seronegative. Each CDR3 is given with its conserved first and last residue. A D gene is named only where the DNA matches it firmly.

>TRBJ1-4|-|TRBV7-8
CASSLARGTQNSKLFF
TGTGCCAGCAGCTTAGCGCGGGGGACACAGAACTCAAAACTGTTTTTT
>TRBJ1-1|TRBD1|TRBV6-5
CASSYGQGVTEAFF
TGTGCCAGCAGTTACGGACAGGGGGTCACTGAAGCTTTCTTT
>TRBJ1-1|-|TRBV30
CAWSVQGNTEAFF
TGTGCCTGGAGTGTACAGGGGAACACTGAAGCTTTCTTT
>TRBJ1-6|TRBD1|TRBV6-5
CASSYAGQGGSPLHF
TGTGCCAGCAGTTACGCGGGACAGGGAGGTTCACCCCTCCACTTT
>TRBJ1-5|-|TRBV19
CASSGGGSAQPQHF
TGTGCCAGTAGTGGCGGGGGGAGCGCTCAGCCCCAGCATTTT
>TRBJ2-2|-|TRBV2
CASRRATGELFF
TGTGCCAGCAGGAGGGCCACCGGGGAGCTGTTTTTT
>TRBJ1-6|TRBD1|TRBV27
CASSFRDRDSYNSPLHF
TGTGCCAGCAGTTTCCGGGACAGAGATTCCTATAATTCACCCCTCCACTTT
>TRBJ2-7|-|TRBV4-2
CASSRNRDYEQYF
TGTGCCAGCAGCCGAAACAGGGACTACGAGCAGTACTTC
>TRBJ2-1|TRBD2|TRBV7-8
CASSSGLAGFNNEQFF
TGTGCCAGCAGCTCGGGACTAGCGGGGTTCAACAATGAGCAGTTCTTC
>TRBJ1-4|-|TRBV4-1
CASSQVGASEKLFF
TGCGCCAGCAGCCAAGTAGGGGCTTCTGAAAAACTGTTTTTT
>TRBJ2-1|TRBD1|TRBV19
CASSIGSGGTYNEQFF
TGTGCCAGTAGTATTGGGTCAGGGGGCACCTACAATGAGCAGTTCTTC
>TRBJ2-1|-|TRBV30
CAWSEVYEQFF
TGTGCCTGGAGCGAGGTGTATGAGCAGTTCTTC
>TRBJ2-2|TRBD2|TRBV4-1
CASRETRAGGPITGELFF
TGCGCCAGCAGAGAGACTAGGGCGGGAGGGCCCATTACCGGGGAGCTGTTTTTT
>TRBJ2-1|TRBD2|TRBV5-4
CASSLTSGNEQFF
TGTGCCAGCAGCTTGACTAGCGGTAATGAGCAGTTCTTC
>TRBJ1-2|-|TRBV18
CASSPSGARDGYTF
TGTGCCAGCTCACCAAGTGGGGCCAGGGATGGCTACACCTTC
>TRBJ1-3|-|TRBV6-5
CASTSSGNTIYF
TGTGCCAGCACGTCCTCTGGAAACACCATATATTTT
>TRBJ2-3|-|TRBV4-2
CASSSGLLTNTQYF
TGTGCCAGCAGCTCGGGACTTCTTACAAATACGCAGTATTTT
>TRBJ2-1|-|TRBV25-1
CASSADSNNEQFF
TGTGCCAGCAGTGCCGACAGTAACAATGAGCAGTTCTTC
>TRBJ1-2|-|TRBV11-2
CASRLTGGYGCTF
TGTGCCAGCAGGTTAACGGGAGGATATGGCTGCACCTTC
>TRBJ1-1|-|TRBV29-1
CSVREGMNTEAFF
TGCAGCGTTCGGGAGGGGATGAATACTGAAGCTTTCTTT
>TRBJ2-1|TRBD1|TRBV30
CAYRDRGYNEQFF
TGTGCCTACCGGGACAGGGGTTACAATGAGCAGTTCTTC
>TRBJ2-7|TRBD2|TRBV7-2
CASSSSILTSAISYEQYF
TGTGCCAGCAGCTCCTCCATCCTGACTAGCGCCATTTCCTACGAGCAGTACTTC
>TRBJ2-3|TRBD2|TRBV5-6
CASSPPSGRISTDTQYF
TGTGCCAGCAGCCCACCTAGCGGGAGGATAAGCACAGATACGCAGTATTTT
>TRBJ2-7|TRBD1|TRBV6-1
CASSELRGGPYEQYF
TGTGCCAGCAGTGAATTGAGAGGGGGCCCCTACGAGCAGTACTTC
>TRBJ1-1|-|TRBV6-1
CASSVTTNTEAFF
TGTGCCAGCAGTGTGACAACCAACACTGAAGCTTTCTTT
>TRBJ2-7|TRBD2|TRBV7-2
CASSPLAGGLPSYEQYF
TGTGCCAGCAGCCCCCTAGCGGGAGGGCTCCCCTCCTACGAGCAGTACTTC
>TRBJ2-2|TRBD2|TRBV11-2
CASSLASGPLNTWELFF
TGTGCCAGCAGCTTAGCTAGCGGACCCCTGAACACCTGGGAGCTGTTTTTT
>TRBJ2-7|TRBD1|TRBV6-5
CASSGGHEQYF
TGTGCCAGTTCAGGGGGCCACGAGCAGTACTTC